This T cell receptor beta chain was profiled in a study of OX40 agonist ivuxolimab in advanced cancers. Study information: At 65% to 90% male, the cohort had a mean age of 60 years, ranging from roughly 20 to 90.

General observations from the study: Nonresponders included some who also had low normalized T-cell clonal expansion.

CDR1 is SGDLS, CDR2 YYNGEE, per germline. The CDR3 length is 13 residues. Deletions cut 0 bases from V and 7 bases from J, with 7 bases between. With regard to this clone: Its antigen is not known.

Sequenced by immunoSEQ multiplex PCR; TCRdb stores in-frame clones only, minus some. The data show about 60,000 clones, roughly four fifths seen once. Here the sequenced sample was CD4+ or CD8+ T cells sorted from blood, taken in a trial of the OX40 agonist ivuxolimab. The source is an adult with an advanced solid tumor such as melanoma, head and neck, liver or kidney cancer. The chain employs TRBV9 and TRBJ2-2; unclear D gene. This CDR3 is CASSVGLFGELFF. CDR3 in DNA: TGTGCCAGCAGCGTAGGGCTCTTCGGGGAGCTGTTTTTT.